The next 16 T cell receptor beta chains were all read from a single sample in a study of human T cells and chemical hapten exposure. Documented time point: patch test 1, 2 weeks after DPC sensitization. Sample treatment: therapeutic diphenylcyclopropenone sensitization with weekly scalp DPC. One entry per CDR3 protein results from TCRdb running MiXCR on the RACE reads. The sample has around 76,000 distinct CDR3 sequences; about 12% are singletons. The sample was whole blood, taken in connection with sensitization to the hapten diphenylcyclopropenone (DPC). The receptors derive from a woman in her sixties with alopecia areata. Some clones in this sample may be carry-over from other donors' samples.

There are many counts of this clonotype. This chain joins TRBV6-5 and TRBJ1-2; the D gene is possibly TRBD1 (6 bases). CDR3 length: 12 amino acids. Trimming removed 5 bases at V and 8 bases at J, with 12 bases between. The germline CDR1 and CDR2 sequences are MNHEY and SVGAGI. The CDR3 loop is CASSPPGEGYTF. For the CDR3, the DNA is TGTGCCAGCAGTCCTCCAGGGGAAGGCTACACCTTC.

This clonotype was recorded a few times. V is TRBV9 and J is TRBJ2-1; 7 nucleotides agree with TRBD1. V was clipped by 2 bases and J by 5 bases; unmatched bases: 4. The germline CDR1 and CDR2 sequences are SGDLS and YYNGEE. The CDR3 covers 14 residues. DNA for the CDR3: TGTGCCAGCAGCGTTGGACAGGCAAACAATGAGCAGTTCTTC. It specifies CASSVGQANNEQFF.

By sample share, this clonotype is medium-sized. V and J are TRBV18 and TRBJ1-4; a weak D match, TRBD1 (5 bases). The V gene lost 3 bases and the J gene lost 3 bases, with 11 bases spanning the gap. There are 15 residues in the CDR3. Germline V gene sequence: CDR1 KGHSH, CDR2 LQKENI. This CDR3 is CASSPDPGANEKLFF. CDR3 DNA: TGTGCCAGCTCACCTGACCCGGGGGCTAATGAAAAACTGTTTTTT.

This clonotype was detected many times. CDR3 loop: CASSSGEGGYETQYF. In DNA form, the CDR3 reads TGCGCCAGCAGCTCGGGCGAGGGGGGCTATGAGACCCAGTACTTC. This chain connects TRBV5-1 to TRBJ2-5; D is possibly TRBD1 or TRBD2 (6 bases each). This CDR3 is built from 15 residues. Germline V gene data show CDR1 as SGHRS and CDR2 as YFSETQ. Trimming took off 3 bases at V and 5 bases at J, with 17 bases between the two ends.

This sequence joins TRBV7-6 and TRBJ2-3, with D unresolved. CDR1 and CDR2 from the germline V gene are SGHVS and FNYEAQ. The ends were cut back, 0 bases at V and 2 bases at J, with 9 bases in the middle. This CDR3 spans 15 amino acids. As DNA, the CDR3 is TGTGCCAGCAGCTTAGCGTACGAATCCACAGATACGCAGTATTTT. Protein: CASSLAYESTDTQYF.

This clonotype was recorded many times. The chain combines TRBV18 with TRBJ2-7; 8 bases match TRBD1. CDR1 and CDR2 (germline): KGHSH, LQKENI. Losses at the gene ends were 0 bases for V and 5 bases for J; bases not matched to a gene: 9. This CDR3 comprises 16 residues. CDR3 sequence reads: CASSPPYQGAVHEQYF. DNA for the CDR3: TGTGCCAGCTCACCACCGTACCAGGGGGCGGTCCACGAGCAGTACTTC.

The CDR3 region has the DNA TGTGCCAGCAGCTTAGCCAGCGGGGGTCCTAAAGAGACCCAGTACTTC. Translated, it gives CASSLASGGPKETQYF. This rearrangement joins TRBV7-9 to TRBJ2-5; 8 bases match TRBD2. This CDR3 has 16 amino acids. Trimming removed 0 bases from V and 3 bases from J; junction bases left unmatched: 6. Looked up from germline, CDR1 is SEHNR and CDR2 is FQNEAQ (reference sequence).

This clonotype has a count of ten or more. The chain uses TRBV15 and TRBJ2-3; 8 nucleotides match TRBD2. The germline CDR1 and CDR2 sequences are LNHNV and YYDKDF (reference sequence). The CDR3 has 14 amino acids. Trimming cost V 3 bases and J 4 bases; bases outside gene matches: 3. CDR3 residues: CATSSEAGADTQYF. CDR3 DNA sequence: TGTGCCACCAGCAGCGAAGCGGGAGCAGATACGCAGTATTTT.

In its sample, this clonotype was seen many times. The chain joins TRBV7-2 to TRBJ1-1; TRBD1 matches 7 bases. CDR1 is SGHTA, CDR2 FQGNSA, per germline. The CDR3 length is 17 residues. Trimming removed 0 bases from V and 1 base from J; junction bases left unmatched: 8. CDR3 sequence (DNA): TGTGCCAGCAGCTTAGCGGGGAGGGACAGAAGGAACACTGAAGCTTTCTTT. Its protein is CASSLAGRDRRNTEAFF.

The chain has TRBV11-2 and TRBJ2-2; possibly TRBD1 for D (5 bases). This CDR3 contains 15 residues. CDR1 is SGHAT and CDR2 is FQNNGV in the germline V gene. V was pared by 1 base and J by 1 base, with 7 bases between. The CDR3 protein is CASSLVRGNTGELFF. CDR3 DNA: TGTGCCAGCAGCTTAGTTAGGGGGAACACCGGGGAGCTGTTTTTT.

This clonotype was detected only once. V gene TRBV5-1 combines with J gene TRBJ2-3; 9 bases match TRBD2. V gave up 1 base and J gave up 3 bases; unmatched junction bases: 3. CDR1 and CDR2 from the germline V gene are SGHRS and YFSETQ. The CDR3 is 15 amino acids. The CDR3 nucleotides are TGCGCCAGCAGCTTGCGGACTAGCGAAACAGATACGCAGTATTTT. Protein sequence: CASSLRTSETDTQYF.

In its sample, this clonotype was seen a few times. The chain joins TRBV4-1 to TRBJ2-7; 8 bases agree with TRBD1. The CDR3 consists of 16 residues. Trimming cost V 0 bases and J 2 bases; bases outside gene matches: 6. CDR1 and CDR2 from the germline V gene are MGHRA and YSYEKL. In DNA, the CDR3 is TGCGCCAGCAGCCAAGAGGCCAGGGGGCAGGCCTACGAGCAGTACTTC. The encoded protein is CASSQEARGQAYEQYF.

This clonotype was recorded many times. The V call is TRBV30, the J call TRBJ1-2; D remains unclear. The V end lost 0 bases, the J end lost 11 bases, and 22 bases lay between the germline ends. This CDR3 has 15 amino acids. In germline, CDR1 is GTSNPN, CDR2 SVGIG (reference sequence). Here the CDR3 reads CAWSVGPFVRPAYTF. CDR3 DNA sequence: TGTGCCTGGAGTGTAGGGCCCTTTGTACGCCCGGCTTACACCTTC. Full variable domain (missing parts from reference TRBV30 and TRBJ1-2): SQTIHQWPATLVQPVGSPLSLECTVEGTSNPNLYWYRQAAGRGLQLLFYSVGIGQISSEVPQNLSASRPQDRQFILSSKKLLLSDSGFYLCAWSVGPFVRPAYTFGSGTRLTVV.

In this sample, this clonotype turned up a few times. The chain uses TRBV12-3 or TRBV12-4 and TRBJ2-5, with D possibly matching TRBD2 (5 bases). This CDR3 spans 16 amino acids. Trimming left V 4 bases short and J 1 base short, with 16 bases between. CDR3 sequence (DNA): TGTGCCAGCAGTTCCGAACCCGGGGTACTCCAAGAGACCCAGTACTTC. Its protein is CASSSEPGVLQETQYF.

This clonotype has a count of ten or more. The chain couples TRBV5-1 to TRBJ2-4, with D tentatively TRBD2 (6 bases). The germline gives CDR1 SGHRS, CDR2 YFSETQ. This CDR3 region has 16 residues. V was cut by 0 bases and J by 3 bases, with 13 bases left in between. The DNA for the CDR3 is TGCGCCAGCAGCTTGGAGTCCGGAGGGTACAAAAACATTCAGTACTTC. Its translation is CASSLESGGYKNIQYF.

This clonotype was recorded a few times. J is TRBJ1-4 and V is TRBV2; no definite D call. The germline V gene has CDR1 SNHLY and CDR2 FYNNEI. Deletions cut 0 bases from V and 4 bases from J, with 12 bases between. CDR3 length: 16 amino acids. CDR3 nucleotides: TGTGCCAGCAGTGAAGCAGGGAGGAACTATAATGAAAAACTGTTTTTT. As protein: CASSEAGRNYNEKLFF.